The rows below give T cell receptor beta chains drawn from one sample of a study of CD8 T cells in ankylosing spondylitis. Via MiXCR, TCRdb re-called the 5' RACE reads, giving one row per CDR3 protein. The table includes about 130,000 distinct CDR3 sequences, 6% to 8% detected once. Input material: blood, either unsorted or a sorted T cell fraction (not recorded which). The receptors originated from a female donor with ankylosing spondylitis or in good health (not recorded which). The CDR3 runs from the conserved cysteine through the conserved F or W. D genes are given only for firm matches. Part of the rows lack a size; the others show once, few, many or a class for expanded clones.

>TRBV5-1|TRBJ2-3|many|NA
CASSIGRGFADTQYF
TGCGCCAGCAGCATAGGTCGGGGGTTCGCAGATACGCAGTATTTT
>TRBV5-1|TRBJ2-1|many|NA
CASSLGTDSYNEQFF
TGCGCCAGCAGCCTCGGGACGGACTCCTACAATGAGCAGTTCTTC
>TRBV7-6|TRBJ1-1|NA|NA
CASSRERSNTEAFF
TGTGCCAGCAGCCGCGAGAGATCTAACACTGAAGCTTTCTTT
>TRBV6-1|TRBJ2-1|many|NA
CASSESGSSYNEQFF
TGTGCCAGCAGTGAAAGTGGGAGCTCCTACAATGAGCAGTTCTTC
>TRBV5-8|TRBJ2-7|NA|NA
CAIGSGHSYF
TGTGCCATCGGGTCCGGGCACTCCTACTTC
>TRBV19|TRBJ1-3|few|NA
CASSPRWGPGNTIYF
TGTGCCAGTAGTCCTCGATGGGGCCCCGGAAACACCATATATTTT
>TRBV5-1|TRBJ2-1|many|NA
CASSPDNEQFF
TGCGCCAGCAGCCCCGACAATGAGCAGTTCTTC
>TRBV5-1|TRBJ1-1|many|NA
CASSLPLGTRNTEAFF
TGCGCCAGCAGCCTTCCTCTGGGGACGAGGAACACTGAAGCTTTCTTT
>TRBV6-2/TRBV6-3|TRBJ1-1|many|TRBD1
CASYGQGSSHTEAFF
TGTGCCAGTTACGGACAGGGATCGTCGCACACTGAAGCTTTCTTT
>TRBV28|TRBJ1-2|NA|NA
CASRSGRAQGYTF
TGTGCCAGCAGGTCCGGAAGGGCGCAGGGCTACACCTTC
>TRBV7-2|TRBJ2-7|many|NA
CASSLVFGGAYEQYF
TGTGCCAGCAGCTTAGTATTTGGGGGGGCGTACGAGCAGTACTTC
>TRBV7-9|TRBJ1-2|many|NA
CASSLDRARTYGYTF
TGTGCCAGCAGCTTGGACCGAGCCCGGACCTATGGCTACACCTTC
>TRBV12-3/TRBV12-4|TRBJ2-3|many|NA
CASSFGDTADTQYF
TGTGCCAGCAGTTTCGGGGACACTGCGGATACGCAGTATTTT
>TRBV20-1|TRBJ2-2|many|TRBD1
CSALEQGAAGELFF
TGCAGTGCTCTAGAACAGGGGGCGGCCGGGGAGCTGTTTTTT
>TRBV18|TRBJ1-4|few|NA
CASSPTHGANEKLFF
TGTGCCAGCTCCCCTACGCACGGGGCTAATGAAAAACTGTTTTTT
>TRBV6-2/TRBV6-3|TRBJ2-7|many|NA
CASSSGNSYEQYF
TGTGCCAGCAGTTCAGGGAACTCCTACGAGCAGTACTTC
>TRBV5-1|TRBJ1-1|NA|TRBD1
CASSLAGTGPEAFF
TGCGCCAGCAGCTTGGCGGGGACAGGGCCTGAAGCTTTCTTT
>TRBV7-9|TRBJ1-6|many|TRBD1
CASSLVGQGMDSPLHF
TGTGCCAGCAGCTTAGTGGGACAGGGAATGGATTCACCCCTCCACTTT
>TRBV7-2|TRBJ2-7|NA|NA
CASSWSGAGEQYF
TGTGCCAGCAGCTGGAGTGGGGCTGGCGAGCAGTACTTC
>TRBV19|TRBJ2-1|NA|NA
CASRGVATHNEQFF
TGTGCCAGTCGTGGGGTAGCAACACACAATGAGCAGTTCTTC